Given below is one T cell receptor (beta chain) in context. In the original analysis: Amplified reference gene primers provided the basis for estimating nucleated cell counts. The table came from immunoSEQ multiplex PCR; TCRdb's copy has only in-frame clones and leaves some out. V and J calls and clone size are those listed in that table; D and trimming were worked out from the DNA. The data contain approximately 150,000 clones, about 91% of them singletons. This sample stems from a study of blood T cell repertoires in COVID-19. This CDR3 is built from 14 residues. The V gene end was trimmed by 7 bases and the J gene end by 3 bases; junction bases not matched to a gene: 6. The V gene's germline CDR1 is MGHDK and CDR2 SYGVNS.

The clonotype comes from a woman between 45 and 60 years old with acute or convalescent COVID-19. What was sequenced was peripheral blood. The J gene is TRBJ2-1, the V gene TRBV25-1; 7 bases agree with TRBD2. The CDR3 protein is CASNPQRGYNEQFF. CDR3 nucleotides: TGTGCCAGCAACCCTCAGCGGGGCTACAATGAGCAGTTCTTC.